The sequence of this TCR beta chain was determined in a study of blood T cell repertoires in COVID-19. Assay used: immunoSEQ multiplex PCR; TCRdb lists only in-frame clones, some missing. The sample has under 150,000 clones; less than 85% are singletons. Sequencing was carried out using peripheral blood. This TCR derives from an elderly woman in a cohort sampled during active or convalescent COVID-19.

The CDR3 loop is CASSATGTGLNEKLFF. The CDR3 bases are TGTGCCAGCAGCGCCACCGGGACAGGGCTTAATGAAAAACTGTTTTTT. The J gene is TRBJ1-4, the V gene TRBV9; TRBD1 matches at 9 bases. The length of the CDR3 is 16 residues. Per the germline V gene, CDR1 is SGDLS and CDR2 is YYNGEE. With V trimmed by 3 bases and J by 4 bases, 7 bases remained unmatched.